The rows below give T cell receptor beta chains drawn from one sample of a study of siplizumab effects on memory and regulatory T cells. TCRdb's copy holds only in-frame clones and misses some; the assay was immunoSEQ multiplex PCR. Among around 65,000 clones listed, 79% were seen once. The sequenced sample was memory CD4+ T cells sorted from blood. The receptors here all came from a human donor in good health. CDR3s include the opening cysteine and the closing phenylalanine or tryptophan. D genes are given only for firm matches. The listing skips clone size in some rows; elsewhere it reads once, few, many or a size class.

14	TRBD1	NA	TRBV13	TRBJ1-1	TGTGCCAGCAGCTCGTACAGGGGAAACACTGAAGCTTTCTTT	CASSSYRGNTEAFF
16	TRBD1	few	TRBV5-1	TRBJ1-1	TGCGCCAGCAGCTTGGCAGGGGGCGGAGTGAACACTGAAGCTTTCTTT	CASSLAGGGVNTEAFF
18	TRBD1	NA	TRBV5-1	TRBJ2-6	TGCGCCAGCAGCTTGTTCCGGGACAGGATTTCTGGGGCCAACGTCCTGACTTTC	CASSLFRDRISGANVLTF
18	TRBD2	NA	TRBV19	TRBJ2-7	TGTGCCAGTAGTATCCGTCCGGGTCAGCGGGGCCAAACCTACGAGCAGTACTTC	CASSIRPGQRGQTYEQYF
15	NA	few	TRBV5-6	TRBJ2-7	TGTGCCAGCAGCTTTGTCGAACAGAATTTACGAGGGCAGTACTTC	CASSFVEQNLRGQYF
15	TRBD1	many	TRBV18	TRBJ2-7	TGTGCCAGCTCACCACCTAGGACAGGCACTGGGGAGCAGTACTTC	CASSPPRTGTGEQYF
16	NA	NA	TRBV4-1	TRBJ2-3	TGCGCCAGCAGCGAAGACCGGGACTTAAACACAGATACGCAGTATTTT	CASSEDRDLNTDTQYF
15	NA	NA	TRBV9	TRBJ1-6	TGTGCCAGCAGCGTAGGGGACACAGGGAATTCACCCCTCCACTTT	CASSVGDTGNSPLHF
15	NA	NA	TRBV19	TRBJ2-1	TGTGCCAGTAGTATCCTGATCGCACTCTCAGCCGAGCAGTTCTTC	CASSILIALSAEQFF
13	TRBD1	NA	TRBV30	TRBJ1-6	TGTGCCTGGAGTGGGACAGGCCATTCACCCCTCCACTTT	CAWSGTGHSPLHF
13	NA	NA	TRBV7-8	TRBJ2-6	TGTGCCAGCAGGAACTCTGGGGCCAACGTCCTGACTTTC	CASRNSGANVLTF
13	NA	once	TRBV4-2	TRBJ2-2	TGTGCCAGCAGCCCCGCTTATACCGGGGAGCTGTTTTTT	CASSPAYTGELFF
14	NA	NA	TRBV5-1	TRBJ2-7	TGCGCCAGCAGCTTATTAGTGGACTCCTACGAGCAGTACTTC	CASSLLVDSYEQYF
12	NA	NA	TRBV11-1	TRBJ1-1	TGTGCCAGCAGCCGGGTAGGGGCTGAAGCTTTCTTT	CASSRVGAEAFF
14	NA	NA	TRBV27	TRBJ1-5	TGTGCCAGCAGCTCACTCAGGGCTAATCAGCCCCAGCATTTT	CASSSLRANQPQHF
16	NA	NA	TRBV18	TRBJ2-5	TGTGCCAGCTCACCATCCCGCAGGGCTGGGGAAGAGACCCAGTACTTC	CASSPSRRAGEETQYF
14	NA	few	TRBV14	TRBJ2-2	TGTGCCAGCAGCCAAGTCCCAAGCACCGGGGAGCTGTTTTTT	CASSQVPSTGELFF
13	NA	NA	TRBV7-2	TRBJ1-1	TGTGCCAGCAGCTCAGCGTCCCGCCTCGAAGCTTTCTTT	CASSSASRLEAFF
13	NA	NA	TRBV6-1	TRBJ1-2	TGTGCCAGCAGTAAGGGACTGAACTATGGCTACACCTTC	CASSKGLNYGYTF
16	NA	NA	TRBV11-2	TRBJ1-2	TGTGCCAGCAGCGCCACATCAGGGAAAGAAAGGGATGGCTACACCTTC	CASSATSGKERDGYTF
16	TRBD1	NA	TRBV13	TRBJ2-7	TGTGCCAGCAGTCCTCGGACAGGGGGCTCATCCTACGAGCAGTACTTC	CASSPRTGGSSYEQYF
16	NA	NA	TRBV12-5	TRBJ1-2	TGTGCTAGTGGACCCGGTGTGGGGTCAGGGGTGAATGGCTACACCTTC	CASGPGVGSGVNGYTF
15	TRBD1	once	TRBV11-2	TRBJ1-2	TGTGCCAGCAGCTTAGGACTACAGGGGTATGGCGGCTACACCTTC	CASSLGLQGYGGYTF
13	TRBD2	NA	TRBV6-1	TRBJ2-1	TGTGCCAGCAGTGAAGTTGGCGGGGGGGTTCGGTTCTTC	CASSEVGGGVRFF
14	NA	once	TRBV6-5	TRBJ1-1	TGTGCCAGCAGTTACTCGGCAGGGGACACTGAAGCTTTCTTT	CASSYSAGDTEAFF
15	TRBD1	NA	TRBV28	TRBJ2-7	TGTGCCAGCAGTTTATTGACAGGGGGGTCCTACGAGCAGTACTTC	CASSLLTGGSYEQYF
16	TRBD2	NA	TRBV11-2	TRBJ2-1	TGTGCCAGCAGTGCCCGACTAGCGGGGGTTGGCAATGAGCAGTTCTTC	CASSARLAGVGNEQFF
14	NA	NA	TRBV11-1	TRBJ1-1	TGTGCCAGCAGCTTAGGGCAGGACCATGGTGAAGCTTTCTTT	CASSLGQDHGEAFF
13	NA	NA	TRBV5-5	TRBJ1-4	TGTGCCAGCAGCTTAGGGACTAATGAAAAACTGTTTTTT	CASSLGTNEKLFF
13	NA	NA	TRBV10-2	TRBJ1-1	TGCGCCAGCAGCCGGGACACGAACACTGAAGCTTTCTTT	CASSRDTNTEAFF
15	NA	NA	TRBV27	TRBJ1-4	TGTGCCAGCAGTTACGGACGGGAGGATAATGAAAAACTGTTTTTT	CASSYGREDNEKLFF
16	NA	few	TRBV28	TRBJ1-5	TGTGCCAGCAGTCTACAGGGTGGGAATAGCAATCAGCCCCAGCATTTT	CASSLQGGNSNQPQHF
13	NA	few	TRBV25-1	TRBJ1-2	TGTGCCAGCAGTCCCGAAGGGTTCTATGGCTACACCTTC	CASSPEGFYGYTF
14	NA	NA	TRBV5-4	TRBJ2-1	TGTGCCAGCAGCCCCATGGCCGAGAAGAATGAGCAGTTCTTC	CASSPMAEKNEQFF
16	TRBD1	NA	TRBV28	TRBJ1-5	TGTGCTAGCAGTCCGGACAGGGGGCAGCGCAATCAGCCCCAGCATTTT	CASSPDRGQRNQPQHF
16	NA	NA	TRBV4-1	TRBJ1-3	TGCGCCAGCAGCCAGCAAGCTACGAGCTCTGGAAACACCATATATTTT	CASSQQATSSGNTIYF
15	NA	NA	TRBV6-6	TRBJ1-6	TGTGCCAGCACTCATGAGGGGGGGGGAAATTCACCCCTCCACTTT	CASTHEGGGNSPLHF
14	NA	once	TRBV5-1	TRBJ1-1	TGCGCCAGCAGCTCTGGCCCTTCGAACACTGAAGCTTTCTTT	CASSSGPSNTEAFF
16	TRBD2	NA	TRBV14	TRBJ2-5	TGTGCCAGCAGCCGAGGACTAGCGGGGGACCAAGAGACCCAGTACTTC	CASSRGLAGDQETQYF
14	NA	NA	TRBV7-2	TRBJ2-3	TGTGCCAGCAGCCTAGACGAGGCAACAGATACGCAGTATTTT	CASSLDEATDTQYF
14	TRBD2	NA	TRBV9	TRBJ2-1	TGTGCCAGCGCTAAGCGGGGGGAGATCAATGAGCAGTTCTTC	CASAKRGEINEQFF
15	NA	NA	TRBV5-1	TRBJ2-5	TGCGCCAGCAGCTTGGGGGCAGGGACGGGAGAGACCCAGTACTTC	CASSLGAGTGETQYF
12	NA	NA	TRBV6-5	TRBJ1-2	TGTGCCAGCAGCTCCCAGAGCTATGGCTACACCTTC	CASSSQSYGYTF
14	NA	NA	TRBV28	TRBJ2-7	TGTGCCAGCACCCTAGGGGGAAACCTTTTAGAGCAGTACTTC	CASTLGGNLLEQYF
13	NA	NA	TRBV18	TRBJ2-7	TGTGCCAGCTCACCCAAGGGGGGCGACGAGCAGTACTTC	CASSPKGGDEQYF
15	TRBD1	NA	TRBV4-2	TRBJ1-5	TGTGCCAGCAGCCAAGATGGAGGGGGCGATCAGCCCCAGCATTTT	CASSQDGGGDQPQHF
19	TRBD2	NA	TRBV10-3	TRBJ2-1	TGTGCCATCAGTGGTGGGGACCGGTGGCTAGCGGGGGCCGTGAATGAGCAGTTCTTC	CAISGGDRWLAGAVNEQFF
15	TRBD1	NA	TRBV18	TRBJ1-2	TGTGCCAGCTCACGGGGACAGGAAATTGTTGGTGGCTACACCTTC	CASSRGQEIVGGYTF